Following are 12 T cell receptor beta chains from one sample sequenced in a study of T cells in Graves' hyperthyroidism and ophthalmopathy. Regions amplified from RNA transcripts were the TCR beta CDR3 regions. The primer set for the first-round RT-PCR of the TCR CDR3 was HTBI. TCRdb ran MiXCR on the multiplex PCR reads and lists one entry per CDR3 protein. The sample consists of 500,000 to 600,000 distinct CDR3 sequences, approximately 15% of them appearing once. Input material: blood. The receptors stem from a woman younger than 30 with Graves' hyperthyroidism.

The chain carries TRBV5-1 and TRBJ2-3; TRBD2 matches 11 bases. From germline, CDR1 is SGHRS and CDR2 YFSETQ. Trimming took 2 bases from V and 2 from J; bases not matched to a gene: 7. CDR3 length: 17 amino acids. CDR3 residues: CASSLRATSGVTDTQYF. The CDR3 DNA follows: TGCGCCAGCAGCTTACGGGCGACTAGCGGGGTCACAGATACGCAGTATTTT. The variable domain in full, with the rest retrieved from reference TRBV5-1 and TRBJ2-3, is KAGVTQTPRYLIKTRGQQVTLSCSPISGHRSVSWYQQTPGQGLQFLFEYFSETQRNKGNFPGRFSGRQFSNSRSEMNVSTLELGDSALYLCASSLRATSGVTDTQYFGPGTRLTVL.

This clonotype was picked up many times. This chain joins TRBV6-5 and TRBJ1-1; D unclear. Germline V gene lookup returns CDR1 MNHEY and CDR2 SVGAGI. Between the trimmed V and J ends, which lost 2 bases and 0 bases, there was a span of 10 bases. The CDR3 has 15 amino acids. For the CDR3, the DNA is TGTGCCAGCAGTTACGCAACGCGGCTGAACACTGAAGCTTTCTTT. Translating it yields CASSYATRLNTEAFF.

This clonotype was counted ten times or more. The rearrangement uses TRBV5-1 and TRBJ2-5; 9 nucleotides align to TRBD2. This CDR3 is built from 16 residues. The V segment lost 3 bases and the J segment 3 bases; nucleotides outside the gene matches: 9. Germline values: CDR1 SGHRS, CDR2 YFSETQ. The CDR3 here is CASSYPGTSPEETQYF. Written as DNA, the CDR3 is TGCGCCAGCAGCTACCCCGGGACTAGCCCTGAAGAGACCCAGTACTTC. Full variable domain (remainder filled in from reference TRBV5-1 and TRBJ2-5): KAGVTQTPRYLIKTRGQQVTLSCSPISGHRSVSWYQQTPGQGLQFLFEYFSETQRNKGNFPGRFSGRQFSNSRSEMNVSTLELGDSALYLCASSYPGTSPEETQYFGPGTRLLVL.

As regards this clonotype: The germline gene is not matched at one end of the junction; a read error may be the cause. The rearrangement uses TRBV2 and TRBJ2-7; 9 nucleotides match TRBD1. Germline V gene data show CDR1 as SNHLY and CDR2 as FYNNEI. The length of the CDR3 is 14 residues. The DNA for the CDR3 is TGTGCCGGCAGAACCGGACAGGGGCAATACGAGCAGTACTTC. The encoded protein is CAGRTGQGQYEQYF.

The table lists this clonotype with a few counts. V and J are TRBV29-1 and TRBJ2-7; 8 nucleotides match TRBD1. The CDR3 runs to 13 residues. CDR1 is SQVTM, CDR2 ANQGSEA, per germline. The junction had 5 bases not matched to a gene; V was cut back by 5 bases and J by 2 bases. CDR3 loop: CSVFGQGPYEQYF. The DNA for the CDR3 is TGCAGCGTTTTTGGACAGGGACCCTACGAGCAGTACTTC.

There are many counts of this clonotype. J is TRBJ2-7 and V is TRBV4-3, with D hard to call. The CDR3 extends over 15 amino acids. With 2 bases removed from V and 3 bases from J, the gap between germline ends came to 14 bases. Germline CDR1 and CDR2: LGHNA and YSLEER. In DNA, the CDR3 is TGCGCCAGCAGCCAAAGAGATGGGGAATGCTACGAGCAGTACTTC. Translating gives CASSQRDGECYEQYF.

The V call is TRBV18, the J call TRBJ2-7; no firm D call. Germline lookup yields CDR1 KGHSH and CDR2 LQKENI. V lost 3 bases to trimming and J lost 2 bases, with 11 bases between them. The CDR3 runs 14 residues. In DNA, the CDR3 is TGTGCCAGCTCACCCCAGTTATACCCCTACGAGCAGTACTTC. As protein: CASSPQLYPYEQYF.

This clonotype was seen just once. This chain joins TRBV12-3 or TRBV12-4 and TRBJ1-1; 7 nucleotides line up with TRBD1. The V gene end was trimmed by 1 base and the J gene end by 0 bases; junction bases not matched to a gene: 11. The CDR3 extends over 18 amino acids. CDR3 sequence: CASSLGGARGTMNTEAFF. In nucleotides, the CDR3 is TGTGCCAGCAGTTTAGGCGGGGCCAGGGGGACCATGAACACTGAAGCTTTCTTT.

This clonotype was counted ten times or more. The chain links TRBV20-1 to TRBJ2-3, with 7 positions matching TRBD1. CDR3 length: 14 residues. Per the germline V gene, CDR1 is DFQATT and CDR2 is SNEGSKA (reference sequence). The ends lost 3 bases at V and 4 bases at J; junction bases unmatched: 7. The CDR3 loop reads CSARGRGWADTQYF. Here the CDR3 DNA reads TGCAGTGCTAGGGGCAGGGGGTGGGCAGATACGCAGTATTTT.

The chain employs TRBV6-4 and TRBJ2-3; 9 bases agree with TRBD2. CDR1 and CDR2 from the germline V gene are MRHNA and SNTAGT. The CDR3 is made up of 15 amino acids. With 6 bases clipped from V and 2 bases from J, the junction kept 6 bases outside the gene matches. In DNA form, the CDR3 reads TGTGCCAGCAGCCCCGGGACTAGCAACACAGATACGCAGTATTTT. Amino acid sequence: CASSPGTSNTDTQYF.

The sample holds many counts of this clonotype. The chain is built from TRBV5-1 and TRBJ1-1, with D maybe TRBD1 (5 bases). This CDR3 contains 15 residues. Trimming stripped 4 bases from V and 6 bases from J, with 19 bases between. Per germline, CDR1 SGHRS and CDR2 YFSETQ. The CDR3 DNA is TGCGCCAGCAGCCCGAGGGCAGGGTCAGGGTCTGAAGCTTTCTTT. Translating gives CASSPRAGSGSEAFF.

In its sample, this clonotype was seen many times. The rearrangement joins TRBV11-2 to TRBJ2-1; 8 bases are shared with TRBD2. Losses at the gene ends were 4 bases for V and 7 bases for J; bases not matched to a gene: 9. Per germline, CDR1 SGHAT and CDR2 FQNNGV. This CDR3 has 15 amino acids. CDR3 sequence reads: CASSSPGGPKNEQFF. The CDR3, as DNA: TGTGCCAGCAGCTCCCCGGGAGGGCCGAAGAATGAGCAGTTCTTC.